The rows below give T cell receptor beta chains drawn from one sample of a study of blood T cell repertoires in COVID-19. TCRdb keeps only in-frame clones here, not all; method: immunoSEQ multiplex PCR. Found here are around 130,000 clones, around 83% of them singletons; the top ten hold roughly 15%. What was sequenced was peripheral blood. Source of these receptors: a woman between 50 and 59 years old with acute or convalescent COVID-19. CDR3s include the opening cysteine and the closing phenylalanine or tryptophan. D genes are given only for firm matches. The size of a clone is reported for some rows only, either as once, few or many, or as a class for expanded clones.

>-|TRBJ1-2|-|TRBV7-9
CAGQGNYGYTF
TGTGCCGGGCAGGGAAACTATGGCTACACCTTC
>once|TRBJ1-1|-|TRBV12-3/TRBV12-4
CASSSAGDTEAFF
TGTGCCAGCAGTTCGGCAGGGGACACTGAAGCTTTCTTT
>-|TRBJ2-5|-|TRBV5-6
CASSAPGSPQETQYF
TGTGCCAGCAGCGCACCGGGAAGCCCCCAAGAGACCCAGTACTTC
>few|TRBJ2-1|TRBD1|TRBV7-3
CASSLMGTGSYNEQFF
TGTGCCAGCAGCTTAATGGGGACAGGCTCCTACAATGAGCAGTTCTTC
>once|TRBJ2-3|TRBD1|TRBV7-3
CASSSDREDTQYF
TGTGCCAGCAGCTCCGACAGGGAAGATACGCAGTATTTT
>-|TRBJ2-1|TRBD1|TRBV11-3
CASSLRGQSYNEQFF
TGTGCCAGCAGCTTAAGGGGGCAATCCTACAATGAGCAGTTCTTC
>-|TRBJ2-3|-|TRBV5-1
CASATGDFDFTDTQYF
TGCGCCAGCGCTACAGGGGACTTCGATTTCACAGATACGCAGTATTTT
>-|TRBJ1-5|TRBD1|TRBV5-5
CASSLAGGVQPQHF
TGTGCCAGCAGCTTGGCAGGGGGCGTTCAGCCCCAGCATTTT
>-|TRBJ2-1|TRBD2|TRBV12-5
CASGLISGGPSYNEQFF
TGTGCTAGTGGTTTGATTAGCGGGGGCCCTTCCTACAATGAGCAGTTCTTC
>many|TRBJ1-3|TRBD1|TRBV7-9
CASRTGGSGNTIYF
TGTGCCAGTCGCACAGGGGGCTCTGGAAACACCATATATTTT
>-|TRBJ2-3|TRBD2|TRBV7-3
CASSFLAGGRDPSTDTQYF
TGTGCCAGCAGCTTTCTAGCGGGGGGACGAGATCCTAGCACAGATACGCAGTATTTT
>-|TRBJ1-2|-|TRBV19
CASSMGRQEIYGYTF
TGTGCCAGTAGTATGGGGCGCCAAGAGATCTATGGCTACACCTTC
>-|TRBJ1-2|-|TRBV12-3/TRBV12-4
CASFSGRMYGYTF
TGTGCCAGCTTTAGTGGGCGAATGTATGGCTACACCTTC
>-|TRBJ1-3|-|TRBV18
CASSPAVLAGNTIYF
TGTGCCAGCTCACCAGCGGTTTTGGCTGGAAACACCATATATTTT
>-|TRBJ2-7|-|TRBV15
CATSRDRGGDYEQYF
TGTGCCACCAGCAGAGATCGGGGTGGGGACTACGAGCAGTACTTC
>-|TRBJ1-1|-|TRBV7-2
CASSLVSGRKNTEAFF
TGTGCCAGCAGCTTAGTATCGGGGAGAAAGAACACTGAAGCTTTCTTT
>-|TRBJ1-1|TRBD1|TRBV25-1
CASSGGAGGRGTEAFF
TGTGCCAGCAGTGGGGGCGCAGGGGGAAGGGGCACTGAAGCTTTCTTT
>-|TRBJ1-2|TRBD1|TRBV2
CASTFPGQGLVGYTF
TGTGCCAGCACCTTCCCCGGACAGGGGTTAGTAGGCTACACCTTC
>-|TRBJ1-6|-|TRBV6-5
CASRGGFGSPLHF
TGTGCCAGCAGAGGGGGTTTTGGTTCACCCCTCCACTTT
>-|TRBJ2-7|TRBD1|TRBV2
CASTLGTGDEQYF
TGTGCCAGCACCCTCGGGACAGGGGACGAGCAGTACTTC
>-|TRBJ1-5|TRBD1|TRBV11-3
CASSLIPGGTGLGNQPQHF
TGTGCCAGCAGCTTAATACCCGGCGGGACAGGGTTGGGCAATCAGCCCCAGCATTTT
>-|TRBJ2-3|-|TRBV18
CASSPLLGTLIPDTQYF
TGTGCCAGCTCACCACTTCTAGGGACTCTAATACCGGATACGCAGTATTTT
>-|TRBJ1-5|TRBD1|TRBV2
CASSQDRGNQPQHF
TGTGCCAGCAGCCAGGACAGGGGCAATCAGCCCCAGCATTTT
>-|TRBJ2-1|TRBD2|TRBV10-3
CAISGTSGVNEQFF
TGTGCCATCAGCGGGACTAGCGGGGTTAATGAGCAGTTCTTC
>-|TRBJ1-4|-|TRBV5-1
CASSFGSSTNEKLFF
TGCGCCAGCAGCTTCGGGTCTTCAACTAATGAAAAACTGTTTTTT
>-|TRBJ2-7|TRBD1|TRBV2
CASSEQAGQGAPEQYF
TGTGCCAGCAGTGAACAAGCGGGACAGGGGGCGCCCGAGCAGTACTTC
>few|TRBJ1-2|TRBD1|TRBV3-1/TRBV3-2
CASSQSTGRRGYTF
TGTGCCAGCAGCCAGTCGACAGGGAGAAGGGGCTACACCTTC
>-|TRBJ1-2|-|TRBV5-1
CASSSQPDSSGGYTF
TGCGCCAGCAGCTCCCAACCGGACAGTTCGGGTGGCTACACCTTC
>-|TRBJ1-6|-|TRBV11-2
CASSLDRVSPSPLHF
TGTGCCAGCAGCTTAGACAGGGTGAGTCCTTCACCCCTCCACTTT
>-|TRBJ1-6|-|TRBV14
CASSPTVYNSPLHF
TGTGCCAGCAGCCCGACAGTTTATAATTCACCCCTCCACTTT
>-|TRBJ1-2|-|TRBV5-6
CASSPPTANYGYTF
TGTGCCAGCAGCCCACCGACAGCTAACTATGGCTACACCTTC
>-|TRBJ1-5|TRBD1|TRBV12-3/TRBV12-4
CASSYRGHQPQHF
TGTGCCAGCAGTTACAGGGGGCATCAGCCCCAGCATTTT
>-|TRBJ1-5|-|TRBV18
CASSPPGRDQPQHF
TGTGCCAGCTCACCACCGGGGCGCGATCAGCCCCAGCATTTT
>-|TRBJ2-6|-|TRBV5-1
CASSSDRPGANVLTF
TGCGCCAGCAGCAGCGACAGACCTGGGGCCAACGTCCTGACTTTC
>few|TRBJ1-1|-|TRBV4-1
CASSQGHMNTEAFF
TGCGCCAGCAGCCAAGGGCACATGAACACTGAAGCTTTCTTT
>once|TRBJ2-1|-|TRBV5-1
CASSLPPGGSGEQFF
TGCGCCAGCAGCTTACCTCCAGGGGGGTCGGGGGAGCAGTTCTTC
>-|TRBJ2-7|-|TRBV5-1
CASSPQGGNTYEQYF
TGCGCCAGCAGCCCCCAGGGGGGCAATACCTACGAGCAGTACTTC
>-|TRBJ2-7|-|TRBV27
CASSFLGTGYEQYF
TGTGCCAGCAGTTTCTTGGGGACTGGCTACGAGCAGTACTTC
>once|TRBJ1-6|TRBD1|TRBV30
CAWSAGQDNSPLHF
TGTGCCTGGAGTGCGGGACAGGACAATTCACCCCTCCACTTT
>-|TRBJ1-1|TRBD1|TRBV19
CASSPRTGTAFF
TGTGCCAGTAGTCCTCGGACAGGGACGGCTTTCTTT
>few|TRBJ1-5|TRBD1|TRBV2
CASSDGTARQPQHF
TGTGCCAGCAGTGACGGGACAGCCAGGCAGCCCCAGCATTTT
>-|TRBJ2-3|TRBD2|TRBV18
CASGGPVQDTQYF
TGTGCCTCGGGGGGGCCGGTGCAAGATACGCAGTATTTT
>-|TRBJ2-7|-|TRBV6-4
CASSRTASAYEQYF
TGTGCCAGCAGCAGGACAGCGAGCGCCTACGAGCAGTACTTC
>-|TRBJ1-1|TRBD1|TRBV3-1/TRBV3-2
CASSDWTGGLNTEAFF
TGTGCCAGCAGCGACTGGACAGGGGGCCTGAACACTGAAGCTTTCTTT
>-|TRBJ2-2|TRBD2|TRBV25-1
CASTRGGNTGELFF
TGTGCCAGCACGCGCGGGGGTAACACCGGGGAGCTGTTTTTT
>-|TRBJ1-5|-|TRBV13
CASSLGLGRQPQHF
TGTGCCAGCAGCTTAGGTCTGGGGAGGCAGCCCCAGCATTTT
>-|TRBJ1-2|-|TRBV19
CASSIQGYDGYTF
TGTGCCAGTAGTATACAGGGTTACGATGGCTACACCTTC
>-|TRBJ1-3|-|TRBV19
CASSTQHRASGNTIYF
TGTGCCAGTAGTACGCAACACAGGGCGTCTGGAAACACCATATATTTT
>-|TRBJ1-1|TRBD1|TRBV18
CASSPTRGLSEAFF
TGTGCCAGCTCACCAACCAGGGGGCTATCCGAAGCTTTCTTT
>-|TRBJ1-6|TRBD1|TRBV3-1/TRBV3-2
CASSRKPWTGLSYNSPLHF
TGTGCCAGCAGTCGAAAACCTTGGACAGGGTTAAGCTATAATTCACCCCTCCACTTT
>-|TRBJ2-3|TRBD2|TRBV11-2
CASRSSGTLDTQYF
TGTGCCAGCAGATCTAGCGGTACGTTAGATACGCAGTATTTT